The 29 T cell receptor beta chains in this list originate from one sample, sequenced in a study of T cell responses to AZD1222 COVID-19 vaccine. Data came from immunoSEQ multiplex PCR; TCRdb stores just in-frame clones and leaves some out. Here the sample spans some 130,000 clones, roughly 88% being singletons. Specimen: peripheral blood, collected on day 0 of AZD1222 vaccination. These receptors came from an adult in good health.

As DNA, the CDR3 is TGTGCCAGCAGCTTCCGACTAGCCCAAGAGACCCAGTACTTC. Translating it yields CASSFRLAQETQYF. The chain couples TRBV7-2 to TRBJ2-5; 7 bases are a match to TRBD2. Germline V CDR1 and CDR2: SGHTA, FQGNSA. With 3 bases clipped from V and 1 base from J, the junction kept 2 bases outside the gene matches. The CDR3 length is 14 residues.

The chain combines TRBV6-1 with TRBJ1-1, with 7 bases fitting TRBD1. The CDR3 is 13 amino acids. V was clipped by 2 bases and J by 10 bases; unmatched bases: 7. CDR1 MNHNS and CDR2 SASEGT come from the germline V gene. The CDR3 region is CASSEWDSRTAFF. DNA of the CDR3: TGTGCCAGCAGTGAATGGGACAGCCGGACAGCTTTCTTT.

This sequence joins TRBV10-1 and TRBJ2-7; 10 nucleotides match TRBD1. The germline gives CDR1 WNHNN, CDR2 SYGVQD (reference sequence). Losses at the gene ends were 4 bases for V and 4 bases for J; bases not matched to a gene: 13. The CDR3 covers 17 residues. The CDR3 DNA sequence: TGCGCCAGCAGTGGAACCTCCCCGGGACAGGGGACGTACGAGCAGTACTTC. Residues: CASSGTSPGQGTYEQYF.

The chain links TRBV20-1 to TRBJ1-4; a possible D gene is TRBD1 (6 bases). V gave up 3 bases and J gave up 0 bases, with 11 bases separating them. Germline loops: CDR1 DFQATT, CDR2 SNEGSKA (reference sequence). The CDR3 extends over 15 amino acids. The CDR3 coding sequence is TGCAGTGCTAGTAAAGGGGGATCAACTAATGAAAAACTGTTTTTT. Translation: CSASKGGSTNEKLFF.

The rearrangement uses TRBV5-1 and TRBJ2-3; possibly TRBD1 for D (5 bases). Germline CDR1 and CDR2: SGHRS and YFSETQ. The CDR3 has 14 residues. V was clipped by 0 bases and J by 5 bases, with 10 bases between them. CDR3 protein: CASSLGQLGDTQYF. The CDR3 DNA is TGCGCCAGCAGCTTGGGACAGCTGGGAGATACGCAGTATTTT. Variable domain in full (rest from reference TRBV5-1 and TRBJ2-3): KAGVTQTPRYLIKTRGQQVTLSCSPISGHRSVSWYQQTPGQGLQFLFEYFSETQRNKGNFPGRFSGRQFSNSRSEMNVSTLELGDSALYLCASSLGQLGDTQYFGPGTRLTVL.

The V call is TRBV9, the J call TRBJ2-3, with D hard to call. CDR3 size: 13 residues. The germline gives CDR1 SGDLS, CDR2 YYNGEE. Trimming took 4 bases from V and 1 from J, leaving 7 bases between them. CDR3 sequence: CASSTAGTDTQYF. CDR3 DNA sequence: TGTGCCAGCAGCACTGCTGGCACAGATACGCAGTATTTT.

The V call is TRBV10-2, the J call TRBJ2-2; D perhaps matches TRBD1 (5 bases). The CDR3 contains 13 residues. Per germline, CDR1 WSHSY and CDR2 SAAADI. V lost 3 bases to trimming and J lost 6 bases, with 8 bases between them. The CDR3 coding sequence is TGCGCCAGCAGTGACAGGGAAGCCGGGGAGCTGTTTTTT. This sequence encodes CASSDREAGELFF.

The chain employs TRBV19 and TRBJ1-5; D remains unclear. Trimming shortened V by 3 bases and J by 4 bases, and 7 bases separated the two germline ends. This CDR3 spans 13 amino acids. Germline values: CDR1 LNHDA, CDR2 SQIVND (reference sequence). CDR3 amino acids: CASSMAVNQPQHF. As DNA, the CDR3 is TGTGCCAGTAGTATGGCGGTAAATCAGCCCCAGCATTTT.

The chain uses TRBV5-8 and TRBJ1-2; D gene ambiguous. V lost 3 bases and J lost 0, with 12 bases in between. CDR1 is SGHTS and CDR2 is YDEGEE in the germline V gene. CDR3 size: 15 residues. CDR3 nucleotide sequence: TGTGCCAGCAGCTCAAGGACTGCAGCTAACTATGGCTACACCTTC. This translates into CASSSRTAANYGYTF. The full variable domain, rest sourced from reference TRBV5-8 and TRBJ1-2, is EAGVTQSPTHLIKTRGQQATLRCSPISGHTSVYWYQQALGLGLQFLLWYDEGEERNRGNFPPRFSGRQFPNYSSELNVNALELEDSALYLCASSSRTAANYGYTFGSGTRLTVV.

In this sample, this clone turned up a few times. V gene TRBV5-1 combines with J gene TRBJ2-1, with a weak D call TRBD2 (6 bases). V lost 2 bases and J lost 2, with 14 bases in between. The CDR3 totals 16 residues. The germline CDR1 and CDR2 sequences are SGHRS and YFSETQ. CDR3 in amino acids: CASSFQGRSPYNEQFF. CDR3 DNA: TGCGCCAGCAGCTTTCAAGGGAGGTCGCCCTACAATGAGCAGTTCTTC.

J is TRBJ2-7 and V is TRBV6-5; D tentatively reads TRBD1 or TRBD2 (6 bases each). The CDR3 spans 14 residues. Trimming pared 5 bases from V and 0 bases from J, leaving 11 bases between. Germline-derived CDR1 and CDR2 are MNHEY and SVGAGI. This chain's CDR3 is CASSRGQYSYEQYF. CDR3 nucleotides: TGTGCCAGCAGTCGGGGGCAGTACTCCTACGAGCAGTACTTC.

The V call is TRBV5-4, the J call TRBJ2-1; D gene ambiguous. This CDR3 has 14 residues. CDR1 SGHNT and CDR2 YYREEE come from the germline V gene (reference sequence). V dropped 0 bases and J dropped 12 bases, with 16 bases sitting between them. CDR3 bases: TGTGCCAGCAGCTTGGGTGCGGCGTCACAATGGCAGTTCTTC. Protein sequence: CASSLGAASQWQFF.

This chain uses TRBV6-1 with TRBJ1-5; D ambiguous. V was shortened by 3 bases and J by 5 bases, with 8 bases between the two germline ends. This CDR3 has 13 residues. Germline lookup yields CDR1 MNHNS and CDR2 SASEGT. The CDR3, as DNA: TGTGCCAGCAGTGACAGCTTCGATCAGCCCCAGCATTTT. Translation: CASSDSFDQPQHF.

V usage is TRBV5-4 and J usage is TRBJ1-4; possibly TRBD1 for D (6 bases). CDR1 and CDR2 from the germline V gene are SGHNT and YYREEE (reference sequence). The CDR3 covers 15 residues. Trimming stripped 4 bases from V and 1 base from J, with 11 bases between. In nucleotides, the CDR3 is TGTGCCAGCAGCCCCGGGGGCAGAACTAATGAAAAACTGTTTTTT. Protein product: CASSPGGRTNEKLFF.

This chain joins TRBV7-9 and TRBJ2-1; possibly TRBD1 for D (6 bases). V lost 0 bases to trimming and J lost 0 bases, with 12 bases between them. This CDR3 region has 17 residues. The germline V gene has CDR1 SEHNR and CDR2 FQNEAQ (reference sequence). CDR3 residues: CASSLAGQGSSYNEQFF. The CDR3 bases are TGTGCCAGCAGCTTAGCAGGGCAGGGGAGCTCCTACAATGAGCAGTTCTTC.

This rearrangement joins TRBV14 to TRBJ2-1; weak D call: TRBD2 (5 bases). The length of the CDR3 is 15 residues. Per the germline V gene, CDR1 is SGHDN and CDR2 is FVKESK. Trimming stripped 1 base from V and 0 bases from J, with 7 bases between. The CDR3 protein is CASSQGRGSYNEQFF. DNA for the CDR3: TGTGCCAGCAGCCAAGGACGGGGCTCCTACAATGAGCAGTTCTTC.

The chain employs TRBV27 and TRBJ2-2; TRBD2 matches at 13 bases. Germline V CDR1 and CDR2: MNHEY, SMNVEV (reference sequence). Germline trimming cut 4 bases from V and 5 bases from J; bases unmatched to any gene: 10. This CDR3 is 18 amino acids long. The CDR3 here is CASSWELAGGGATGELFF. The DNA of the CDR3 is TGTGCCAGCAGTTGGGAACTAGCGGGAGGGGGAGCGACCGGGGAGCTGTTTTTT.

The CDR3 here is CASSLARAAVYEQYF. The CDR3 nucleotides read TGTGCCAGCAGCTTAGCCCGGGCAGCGGTTTACGAGCAGTACTTC. The chain links TRBV7-9 to TRBJ2-7; a weak D match, TRBD2 (5 bases). The CDR3 has 15 residues. The V gene's germline CDR1 is SEHNR and CDR2 FQNEAQ (reference sequence). Trimming removed 0 bases at V and 4 bases at J, with 13 bases between.

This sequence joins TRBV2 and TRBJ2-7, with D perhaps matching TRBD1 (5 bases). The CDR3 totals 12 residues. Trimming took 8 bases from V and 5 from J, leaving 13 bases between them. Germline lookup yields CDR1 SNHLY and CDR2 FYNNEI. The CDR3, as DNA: TGTGCCAGCTGCCAGATCAGGGACGAGCAGTACTTC. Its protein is CASCQIRDEQYF.

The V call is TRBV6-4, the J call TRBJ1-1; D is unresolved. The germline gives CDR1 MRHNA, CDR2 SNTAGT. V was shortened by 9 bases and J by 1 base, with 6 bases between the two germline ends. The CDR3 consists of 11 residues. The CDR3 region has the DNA TGTGCCAGGAGGAGGAACACTGAAGCTTTCTTT. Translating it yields CARRRNTEAFF.

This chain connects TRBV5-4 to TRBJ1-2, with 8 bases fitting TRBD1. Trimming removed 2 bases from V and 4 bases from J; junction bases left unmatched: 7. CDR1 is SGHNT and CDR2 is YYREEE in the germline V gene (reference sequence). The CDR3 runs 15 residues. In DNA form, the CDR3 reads TGTGCCAGCAGCTTCGGACAGGGTATGTCCTATGGCTACACCTTC. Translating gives CASSFGQGMSYGYTF.

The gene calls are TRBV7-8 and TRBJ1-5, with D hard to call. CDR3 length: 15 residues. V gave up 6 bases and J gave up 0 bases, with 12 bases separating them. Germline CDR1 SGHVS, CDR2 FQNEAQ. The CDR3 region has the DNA TGTGCCAGCAGGCAGAACACCTATAGCAATCAGCCCCAGCATTTT. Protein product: CASRQNTYSNQPQHF.

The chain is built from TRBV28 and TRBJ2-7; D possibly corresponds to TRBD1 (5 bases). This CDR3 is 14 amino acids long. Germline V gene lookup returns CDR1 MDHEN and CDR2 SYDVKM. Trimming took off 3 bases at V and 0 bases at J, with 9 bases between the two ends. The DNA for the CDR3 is TGTGCCAGCAGTTTTGCGACAGACTCCTACGAGCAGTACTTC. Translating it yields CASSFATDSYEQYF.

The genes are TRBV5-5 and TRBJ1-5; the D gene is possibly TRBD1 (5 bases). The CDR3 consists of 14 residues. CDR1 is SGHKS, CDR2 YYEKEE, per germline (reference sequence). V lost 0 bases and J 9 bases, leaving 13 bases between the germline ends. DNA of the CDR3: TGTGCCAGCAGCTTGGCAGATTGGGACGGGCCCCAGCATTTT. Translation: CASSLADWDGPQHF.

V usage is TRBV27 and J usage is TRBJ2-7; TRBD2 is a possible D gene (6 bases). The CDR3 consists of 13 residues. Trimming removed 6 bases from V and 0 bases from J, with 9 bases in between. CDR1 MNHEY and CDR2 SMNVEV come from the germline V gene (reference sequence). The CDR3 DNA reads TGTGCCAGCAGGGGACTCAGCTCCTACGAGCAGTACTTC. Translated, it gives CASRGLSSYEQYF.

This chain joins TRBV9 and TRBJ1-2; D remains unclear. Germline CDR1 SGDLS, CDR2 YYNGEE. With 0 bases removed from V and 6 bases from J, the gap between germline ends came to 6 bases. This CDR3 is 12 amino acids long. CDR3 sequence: CASSVGVNGYTF. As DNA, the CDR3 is TGTGCCAGCAGCGTAGGGGTGAATGGCTACACCTTC.

The CDR3 loop is CAISGTTGAYEAFF. In DNA form, the CDR3 reads TGTGCCATCAGTGGGACTACAGGGGCGTATGAAGCTTTCTTT. This chain connects TRBV10-3 to TRBJ1-1; 7 bases are a match to TRBD1. The CDR3 extends over 14 amino acids. The V segment lost 4 bases and the J segment 7 bases; nucleotides outside the gene matches: 9. The germline V gene has CDR1 ENHRY and CDR2 SYGVKD.

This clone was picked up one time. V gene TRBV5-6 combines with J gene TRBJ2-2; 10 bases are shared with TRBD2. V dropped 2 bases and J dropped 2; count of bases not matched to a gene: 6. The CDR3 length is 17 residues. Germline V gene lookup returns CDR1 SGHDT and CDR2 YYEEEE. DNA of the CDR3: TGTGCCAGCAGCTTAGGGGCTAGCGGGGGCAACACCGGGGAGCTGTTTTTT. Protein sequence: CASSLGASGGNTGELFF.

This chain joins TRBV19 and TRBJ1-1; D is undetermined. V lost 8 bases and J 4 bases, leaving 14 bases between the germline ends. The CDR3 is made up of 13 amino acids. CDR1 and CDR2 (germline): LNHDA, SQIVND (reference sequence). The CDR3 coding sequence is TGTGCCAGTTTTGAGGGCGGCATCACTGAAGCTTTCTTT. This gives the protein CASFEGGITEAFF.